This passage covers 3 T cell receptor beta chains from one sample sequenced in a study of T-cell memory formation after mild COVID-19. One entry per CDR3 protein, called by TCRdb with MiXCR from the 5' RACE reads. The table records 450,000 or so distinct CDR3 sequences, roughly 25% of them present only once. The source material was PBMCs or a T cell subset sorted from them (not recorded which). The receptors shown here come from an adult woman who had mild COVID-19 (a few samples of this study predate the infection). Cell type and time point are not known.

The table lists this clonotype with a count of one. The V call is TRBV25-1, the J call TRBJ2-5; perhaps TRBD2 as D (6 bases). V lost 5 bases, J lost 9 bases, and 22 bases lay in between. The CDR3 length is 15 residues. Germline assignment: CDR1 MGHDK and CDR2 SYGVNS. The CDR3: CASSTARTDPGAQYF. In DNA form, the CDR3 reads TGTGCCAGCAGTACGGCACGGACGGACCCGGGGGCCCAGTACTTC.

V and J are TRBV6-6 and TRBJ2-3; 13 positions match TRBD2. The CDR3 has 16 amino acids. Trimming cost V 0 bases and J 6 bases; bases outside gene matches: 3. CDR1 MNHNY and CDR2 SVGAGI come from the germline V gene (reference sequence). CDR3 residues: CASSYSLAGGPDTQYF. In DNA form, the CDR3 reads TGTGCCAGCAGTTACTCACTAGCGGGAGGGCCCGATACGCAGTATTTT.

CDR3 bases: TGCGCCAGCAGCAGCCGGGACTTCGAGAACACTGAAGCTTTCTTT. It encodes CASSSRDFENTEAFF. This chain connects TRBV5-1 to TRBJ1-1, with a weak D call TRBD1 (5 bases). The CDR3 consists of 15 residues. V dropped 4 bases and J dropped 1 base, with 14 bases sitting between them. Looked up from germline, CDR1 is SGHRS and CDR2 is YFSETQ.